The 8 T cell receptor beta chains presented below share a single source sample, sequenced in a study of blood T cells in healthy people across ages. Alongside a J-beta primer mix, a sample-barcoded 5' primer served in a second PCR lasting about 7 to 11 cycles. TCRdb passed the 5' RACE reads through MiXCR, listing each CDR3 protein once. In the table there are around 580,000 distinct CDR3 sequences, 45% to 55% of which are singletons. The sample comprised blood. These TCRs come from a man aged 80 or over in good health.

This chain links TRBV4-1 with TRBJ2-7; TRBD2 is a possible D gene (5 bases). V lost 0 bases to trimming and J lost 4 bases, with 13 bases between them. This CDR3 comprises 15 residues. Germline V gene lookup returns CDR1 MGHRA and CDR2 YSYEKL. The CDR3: CASSQDQEERYEQYF. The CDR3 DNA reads TGCGCCAGCAGCCAAGATCAGGAAGAGCGGTACGAGCAGTACTTC.

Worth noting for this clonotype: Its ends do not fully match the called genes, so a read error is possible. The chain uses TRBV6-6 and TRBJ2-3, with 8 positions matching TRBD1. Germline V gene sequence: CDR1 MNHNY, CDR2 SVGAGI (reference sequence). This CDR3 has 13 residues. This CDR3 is CAGTPGGTDTQYF. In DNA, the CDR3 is TGTGCCGGCACTCCAGGGGGCACAGATACACAGTATTTT.

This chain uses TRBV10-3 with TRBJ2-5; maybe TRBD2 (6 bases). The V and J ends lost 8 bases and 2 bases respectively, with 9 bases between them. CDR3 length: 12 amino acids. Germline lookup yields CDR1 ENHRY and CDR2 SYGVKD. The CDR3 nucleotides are TGTGCCATCGGAGGGAGTCAAGAGACCCAGTACTTC. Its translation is CAIGGSQETQYF.

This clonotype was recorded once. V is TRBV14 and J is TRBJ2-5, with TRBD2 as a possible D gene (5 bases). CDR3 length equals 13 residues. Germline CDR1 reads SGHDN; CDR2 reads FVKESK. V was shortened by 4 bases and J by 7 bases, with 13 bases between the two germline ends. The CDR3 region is CASSLGLLGTQYF. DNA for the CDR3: TGTGCCAGCAGCCTCGGACTCCTTGGGACCCAGTACTTC.

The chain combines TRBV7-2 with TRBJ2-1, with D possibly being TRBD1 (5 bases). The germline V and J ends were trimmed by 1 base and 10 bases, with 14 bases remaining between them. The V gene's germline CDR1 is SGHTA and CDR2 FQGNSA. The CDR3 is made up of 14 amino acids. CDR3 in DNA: TGTGCCAGCAGCTTAGAAGGCCGGACAATAGAGCAGTTCTTC. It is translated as CASSLEGRTIEQFF.

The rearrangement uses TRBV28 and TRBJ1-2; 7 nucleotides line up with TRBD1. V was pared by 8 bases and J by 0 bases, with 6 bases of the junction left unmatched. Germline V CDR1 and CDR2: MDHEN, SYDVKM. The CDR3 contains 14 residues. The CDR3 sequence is CASRWTGANYGYTF. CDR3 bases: TGTGCCAGCCGCTGGACAGGAGCTAACTATGGCTACACCTTC.

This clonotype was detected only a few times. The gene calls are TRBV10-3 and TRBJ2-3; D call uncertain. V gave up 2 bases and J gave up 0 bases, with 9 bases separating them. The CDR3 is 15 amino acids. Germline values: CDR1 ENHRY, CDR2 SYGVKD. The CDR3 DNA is TGTGCCATCAGTGAGGGTAGTCCTAGCACAGATACGCAGTATTTT. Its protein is CAISEGSPSTDTQYF.

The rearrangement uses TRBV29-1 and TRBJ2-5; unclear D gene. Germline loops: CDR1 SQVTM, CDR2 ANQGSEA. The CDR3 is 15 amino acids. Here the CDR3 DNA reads TGCATCCCTTTCCCGAGACCCCAGTACCAAGAGACCCAGTACTTC. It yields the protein CIPFPRPQYQETQYF. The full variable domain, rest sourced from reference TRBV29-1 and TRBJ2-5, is SAVISQKPSRDICQRGTSLTIQCQVDSQVTMMFWYRQQPGQSLTLIATANQGSEATYESGFVIDKFPISRPNLTFSTLTVSNMSPEDSSIYLCIPFPRPQYQETQYFGPGTRLLVL.